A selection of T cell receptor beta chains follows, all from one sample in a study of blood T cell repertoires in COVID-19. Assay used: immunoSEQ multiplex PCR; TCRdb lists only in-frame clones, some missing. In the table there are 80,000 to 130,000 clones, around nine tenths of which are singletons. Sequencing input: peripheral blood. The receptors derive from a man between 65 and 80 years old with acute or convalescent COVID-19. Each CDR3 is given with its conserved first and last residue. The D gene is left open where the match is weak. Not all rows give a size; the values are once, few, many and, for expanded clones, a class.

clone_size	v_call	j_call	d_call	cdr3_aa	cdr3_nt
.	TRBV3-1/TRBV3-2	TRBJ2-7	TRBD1	CASSQTGTDAYEQYF	TGTGCCAGCAGCCAGACCGGGACAGACGCCTACGAGCAGTACTTC
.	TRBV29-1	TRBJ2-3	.	CSADDRRASTDTQYF	TGCAGCGCCGACGATCGGCGGGCCAGCACAGATACGCAGTATTTT
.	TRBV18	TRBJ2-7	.	CASSPQGVNSYEQYF	TGTGCCAGCTCACCACAGGGGGTCAACTCCTACGAGCAGTACTTC
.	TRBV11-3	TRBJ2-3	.	CAVTQGNTDTQYF	TGTGCTGTAACTCAGGGAAACACAGATACGCAGTATTTT
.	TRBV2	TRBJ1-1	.	CASSGGWTEAFF	TGTGCCAGCAGCGGGGGGTGGACTGAAGCTTTCTTT
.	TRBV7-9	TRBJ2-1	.	CASSLTDNEQFF	TGTGCCAGCAGCTTAACGGACAATGAGCAGTTCTTC
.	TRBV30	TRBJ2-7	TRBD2	CAWARTSGGSYEQYF	TGTGCCTGGGCACGAACTAGCGGGGGTAGTTACGAGCAGTACTTC
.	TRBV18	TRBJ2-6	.	CASRGFGANVLTF	TGTGCCAGCCGGGGGTTCGGGGCCAACGTCCTGACTTTC
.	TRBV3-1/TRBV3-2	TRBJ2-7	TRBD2	CASSQDIPGLANYEQYF	TGTGCCAGCAGCCAAGACATCCCGGGACTAGCGAACTACGAGCAGTACTTC
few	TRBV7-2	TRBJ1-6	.	CASSFYAGGEPLHF	TGTGCCAGCAGCTTTTACGCGGGCGGCGAGCCCCTCCACTTT
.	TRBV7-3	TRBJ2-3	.	CASSLSGGTDTQYF	TGTGCCAGCAGCTTAAGCGGCGGGACAGATACGCAGTATTTT
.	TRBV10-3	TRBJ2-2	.	CAISGKQGINTGELFF	TGTGCCATCAGTGGTAAACAGGGAATAAACACCGGGGAGCTGTTTTTT
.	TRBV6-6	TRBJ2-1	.	CASNRLGSYNEQFF	TGTGCCAGCAACAGACTAGGCTCCTACAATGAGCAGTTCTTC
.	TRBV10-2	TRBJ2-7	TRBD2	CASSEASGSHEQYF	TGCGCCAGCAGTGAGGCTAGCGGGAGCCACGAGCAGTACTTC
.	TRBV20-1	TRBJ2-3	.	CSASFQGADTQYF	TGCAGTGCTAGTTTCCAGGGCGCAGATACGCAGTATTTT
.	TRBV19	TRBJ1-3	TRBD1	CASIPGNHPTGGQRSGNTIYF	TGTGCCAGTATACCGGGGAATCACCCAACAGGGGGTCAACGTTCTGGAAACACCATATATTTT
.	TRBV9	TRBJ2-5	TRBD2	CASSVGGLAGGNQETQYF	TGTGCCAGCAGCGTAGGGGGACTAGCGGGGGGCAATCAAGAGACCCAGTACTTC
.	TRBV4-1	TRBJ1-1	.	CASSQGGYIRELNTEAFF	TGCGCCAGCAGCCAAGGAGGTTATATCAGGGAACTGAACACTGAAGCTTTCTTT
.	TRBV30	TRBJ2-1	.	CAWTSDNEQFF	TGTGCCTGGACCAGTGACAATGAGCAGTTCTTC
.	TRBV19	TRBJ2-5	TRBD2	CASSRGGQETQYF	TGTGCCAGTAGTCGCGGGGGGCAAGAGACCCAGTACTTC
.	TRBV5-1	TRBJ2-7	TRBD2	CASSQVAGPSGKQYF	TGCGCCAGCAGCCAAGTAGCGGGACCCTCTGGGAAGCAGTACTTC
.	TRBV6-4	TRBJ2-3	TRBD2	CASSPQGLAGSSTDTQYF	TGTGCCAGCAGTCCTCAGGGGCTAGCGGGGAGTAGCACAGATACGCAGTATTTT
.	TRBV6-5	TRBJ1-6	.	CASSDSWGVGPLHF	TGTGCCAGCAGTGACTCATGGGGTGTGGGGCCTCTCCACTTT
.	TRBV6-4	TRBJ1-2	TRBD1	CASRGQVLNYGYTF	TGTGCCAGCAGAGGACAGGTTCTTAACTATGGCTACACCTTC
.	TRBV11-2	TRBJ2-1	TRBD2	CASSFLGTSGRHSYNEQFF	TGTGCCAGCAGCTTCTTAGGGACTAGCGGGCGACACTCCTACAATGAGCAGTTCTTC
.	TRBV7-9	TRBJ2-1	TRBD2	CAMGRGLADYNEQFF	TGTGCCATGGGTCGGGGACTAGCGGACTACAATGAGCAGTTCTTC
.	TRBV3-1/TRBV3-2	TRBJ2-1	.	CASGQGKGVNNEQFF	TGTGCCAGCGGCCAAGGAAAAGGGGTGAACAATGAGCAGTTCTTC
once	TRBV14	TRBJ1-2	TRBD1	CASSRLDRSAYGYTF	TGTGCCAGCAGCCGCCTGGACAGGAGCGCATATGGCTACACCTTC
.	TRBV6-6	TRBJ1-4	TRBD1	CARPGQGAQDEKLFF	TGTGCCAGACCGGGACAGGGGGCGCAGGATGAAAAACTGTTTTTT
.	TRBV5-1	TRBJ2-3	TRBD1	CASRDRGLITDTQYF	TGCGCCAGCCGGGACAGGGGGCTCATTACGGATACGCAGTATTTT
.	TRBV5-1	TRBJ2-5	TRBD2	CASSQGLAGGLETQYF	TGCGCCAGCAGCCAGGGACTAGCGGGGGGGTTAGAGACCCAGTACTTC
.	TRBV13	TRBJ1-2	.	CASSPSTGRVGYTF	TGTGCCAGCAGCCCCTCGACAGGCAGGGTTGGCTACACCTTC
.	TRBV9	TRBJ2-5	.	CASSVEARYQETQYF	TGTGCCAGCAGCGTAGAAGCGAGGTACCAAGAGACCCAGTACTTC
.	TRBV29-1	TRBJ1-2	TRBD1	CSVESTGAYGYTF	TGCAGCGTTGAATCGACAGGGGCCTATGGCTACACCTTC
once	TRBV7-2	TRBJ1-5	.	CASSSMGPGGNQPQHF	TGTGCCAGCAGCTCCATGGGCCCGGGGGGCAATCAGCCCCAGCATTTT
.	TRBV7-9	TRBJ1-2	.	CASSQIQGLSFYGYTF	TGTGCCAGCAGCCAAATCCAGGGCCTCTCCTTCTATGGCTACACCTTC
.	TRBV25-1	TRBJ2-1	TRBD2	CASSQGLAGGREQFF	TGTGCCAGCAGTCAAGGGCTAGCGGGGGGGCGTGAGCAGTTCTTC
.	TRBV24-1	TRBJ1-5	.	CATSTGSNQPQHF	TGTGCCACCTCGACTGGGAGCAATCAGCCCCAGCATTTT
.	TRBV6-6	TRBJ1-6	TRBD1	CASSWDRESSPLHF	TGTGCCAGCAGTTGGGACAGGGAAAGTTCACCCCTCCACTTT
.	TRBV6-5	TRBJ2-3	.	CASSYGDGDTQYF	TGTGCCAGCAGTTACGGAGATGGAGATACGCAGTATTTT
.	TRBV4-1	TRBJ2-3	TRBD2	CASSRSGGVGPTDTQYF	TGCGCCAGCAGCCGGTCCGGGGGGGTGGGACCCACAGATACGCAGTATTTT
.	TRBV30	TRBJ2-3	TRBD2	CALTRGGARDTQYF	TGTGCCCTCACGCGCGGGGGGGCCAGAGATACGCAGTATTTT